These 18 T cell receptor beta chains were sequenced from one sample in a study of blood T cell repertoires in COVID-19. Sequencing used immunoSEQ multiplex PCR; TCRdb keeps in-frame clones, though not all of them. The sample includes roughly 180,000 clones, around 83% of them seen just once. The specimen was peripheral blood. These receptor sequences come from a woman aged 55-75 years with acute or convalescent COVID-19.

This clone was counted only a few times. The chain is built from TRBV5-4 and TRBJ1-4; D gene ambiguous. This CDR3 spans 14 amino acids. Per the germline V gene, CDR1 is SGHNT and CDR2 is YYREEE (reference sequence). Trimming removed 5 bases from V and 8 bases from J, with 16 bases in between. CDR3 residues: CASSNREGDEKLFF. The CDR3 DNA sequence: TGTGCCAGCAGTAACCGGGAGGGCGACGAAAAACTGTTTTTT.

V gene TRBV7-8 combines with J gene TRBJ1-6, with 7 nucleotides matching TRBD1. Germline V gives CDR1 SGHVS, CDR2 FQNEAQ. Trimming took 5 bases from V and 11 from J; bases not matched to a gene: 12. This CDR3 is built from 15 residues. The CDR3 nucleotides read TGTGCCAGCAGCGACCAACAGGGGCGGGGGGCACCCCTCCACTTT. Its protein product is CASSDQQGRGAPLHF.

Written as DNA, the CDR3 is TGTGCCAGCAGCGTAGATAGGAGGGCTGGAAACACCATATATTTT. It encodes CASSVDRRAGNTIYF. The gene calls are TRBV9 and TRBJ1-3; no clear D. The CDR3 extends over 15 amino acids. The germline CDR1 and CDR2 sequences are SGDLS and YYNGEE. The germline V and J ends were trimmed by 0 bases and 2 bases, with 9 bases remaining between them. Supplemented by reference TRBV9 and TRBJ1-3, the full variable domain reads DSGVTQTPKHLITATGQRVTLRCSPRSGDLSVYWYQQSLDQGLQFLIQYYNGEERAKGNILERFSAQQFPDLHSELNLSSLELGDSALYFCASSVDRRAGNTIYFGEGSWLTVV.

The CDR3 loop reads CASSRFLSYNEQFF. CDR3 DNA: TGTGCCAGCAGCCGTTTCTTATCCTACAATGAGCAGTTCTTC. The rearrangement uses TRBV14 and TRBJ2-1; D unclear. Trimming stripped 4 bases from V and 1 base from J, with 8 bases between. Looked up from germline, CDR1 is SGHDN and CDR2 is FVKESK. This CDR3 has 14 amino acids.

J is TRBJ2-5 and V is TRBV18; perhaps TRBD2 as D (6 bases). Germline lookup yields CDR1 KGHSH and CDR2 LQKENI. There are 19 residues in the CDR3. With 3 bases removed from V and 1 base from J, the gap between germline ends came to 24 bases. For the CDR3, the DNA is TGTGCCAGCTCACCCCGTACATCTGCTTCAGGGAGGTCCCAAGAGACCCAGTACTTC. Encoded protein: CASSPRTSASGRSQETQYF.

This clone was picked up one time. The chain recombines TRBV2 with TRBJ2-5; D perhaps matches TRBD2 (5 bases). Trimming pared 8 bases from V and 5 bases from J, leaving 18 bases between. In germline, CDR1 is SNHLY, CDR2 FYNNEI. The CDR3 consists of 14 residues. CDR3 region: CASRTPLATETQYF. In DNA, the CDR3 is TGTGCCAGCCGAACCCCTCTAGCAACCGAGACCCAGTACTTC.

This clone appeared a few times. The V and J genes are TRBV4-1 and TRBJ2-1; 10 bases line up with TRBD2. Germline V gives CDR1 MGHRA, CDR2 YSYEKL. Trimming took 4 bases from V and 8 from J; bases not matched to a gene: 14. The CDR3 extends over 17 amino acids. For the CDR3, the DNA is TGCGCCAGCAGCCCCCACGGGGCTAGCGGGAGAAGCGATGAGCAGTTCTTC. This sequence encodes CASSPHGASGRSDEQFF.

The chain uses TRBV5-1 and TRBJ2-1; no clear D. CDR1 and CDR2 from the germline V gene are SGHRS and YFSETQ. V shed 2 bases and J shed 10 bases, with 16 bases lying between them. The CDR3 runs 14 residues. This chain's CDR3 is CASSFTRPPGEQFF. CDR3 coding DNA: TGCGCCAGCAGCTTCACTCGACCCCCCGGGGAGCAGTTCTTC.

This clone was recorded a few times. V is TRBV27 and J is TRBJ2-3, with D perhaps matching TRBD1 (5 bases). There are 15 residues in the CDR3. With 2 bases removed from V and 2 bases from J, the gap between germline ends came to 11 bases. Germline CDR1 and CDR2: MNHEY and SMNVEV (reference sequence). The CDR3: CASSLRGQSTDTQYF. Written as DNA, the CDR3 is TGTGCCAGCAGTTTAAGGGGCCAGTCCACAGATACGCAGTATTTT.

The chain joins TRBV10-2 to TRBJ2-7; 12 bases align to TRBD2. The CDR3 contains 16 residues. V shed 4 bases and J 6 bases; nucleotides not matched to a gene: 10. Germline CDR1 is WSHSY and CDR2 is SAAADI. CDR3 amino acids: CASSVLAGGTGGEQYV. The CDR3 region has the DNA TGCGCCAGCAGTGTCCTAGCGGGAGGGACGGGTGGCGAGCAGTACGTC.

This sequence joins TRBV6-5 and TRBJ2-1; D is uncertain. The germline V and J ends were trimmed by 7 bases and 6 bases, with 13 bases remaining between them. Germline-derived CDR1 and CDR2 are MNHEY and SVGAGI. The CDR3 runs 13 residues. CDR3 in DNA: TGTGCCAGCAAGCCGACTTCCATCAATGAGCAGTTCTTC. Translating it yields CASKPTSINEQFF.

The chain couples TRBV7-9 to TRBJ2-7; 9 bases fit TRBD1. J lost 5 bases, V lost 4 bases, and 6 bases had no gene match. This CDR3 has 14 amino acids. Germline-derived CDR1 and CDR2 are SEHNR and FQNEAQ (reference sequence). CDR3: CASSSGQGPNEQYF. CDR3 nucleotide sequence: TGTGCCAGCAGCTCGGGACAGGGTCCCAACGAGCAGTACTTC.

This chain joins TRBV9 and TRBJ1-4; TRBD1 agrees at 7 bases. CDR3 length equals 16 residues. The germline V gene encodes CDR1 SGDLS and CDR2 YYNGEE. Unmatched junction bases numbered 9, after V lost 0 bases and J lost 7 bases. This CDR3 reads CASSVGWGQTVEKLFF. DNA of the CDR3: TGTGCCAGCAGCGTAGGGTGGGGACAGACCGTTGAAAAACTGTTTTTT.

The chain is built from TRBV6-1 and TRBJ1-1, with a weak D call TRBD1 (5 bases). The germline CDR1 and CDR2 sequences are MNHNS and SASEGT. This CDR3 is built from 12 residues. V gave up 5 bases and J gave up 12 bases, with 16 bases separating them. The CDR3 DNA sequence: TGTGCCAGCAGTTCCCGGACAATCAGGACTTTCTTT. Translating gives CASSSRTIRTFF.

The gene calls are TRBV10-2 and TRBJ2-4; 10 bases align to TRBD1. Trimming at V came to 8 bases and at J to 6 bases, leaving 7 bases not matched to a gene. The CDR3 consists of 14 residues. CDR1 is WSHSY and CDR2 is SAAADI in the germline V gene. The CDR3 DNA reads TGCGCCAGCGGAATCGGGACAGGGGCAAACATTCAGTACTTC. Amino acids: CASGIGTGANIQYF.

J is TRBJ1-6 and V is TRBV28, with 7 bases matching TRBD1. V trimming: 4 bases; J trimming: 8 bases; junction bases outside the gene matches: 5. CDR1 MDHEN and CDR2 SYDVKM come from the germline V gene. The CDR3 spans 14 residues. CDR3 sequence: CASSSTGLDSPLHF. The CDR3 region has the DNA TGTGCCAGCAGTTCGACAGGGTTGGATTCACCCCTCCACTTT.

This clone was counted a few times. The J gene is TRBJ1-1, the V gene TRBV5-6; unclear D gene. Germline CDR1 is SGHDT and CDR2 is YYEEEE. The CDR3 runs to 15 residues. V lost 1 base and J lost 4, with 14 bases in between. The CDR3 protein is CASSLSPGSGTEAFF. The CDR3 DNA sequence: TGTGCCAGCAGCTTGTCCCCGGGTTCGGGCACTGAAGCTTTCTTT.

The CDR3 spells CASSPSGEQFF. CDR3 coding DNA: TGTGCCAGCAGCCCGTCCGGTGAGCAGTTCTTC. The chain joins TRBV11-2 to TRBJ2-1; no clear D gene. V was pared by 5 bases and J by 9 bases, with 8 bases between. CDR1 SGHAT and CDR2 FQNNGV come from the germline V gene. CDR3 size: 11 residues. The entire variable domain, with the rest obtained from reference TRBV11-2 and TRBJ2-1, is as follows: EAGVAQSPRYKIIEKRQSVAFWCNPISGHATLYWYQQILGQGPKLLIQFQNNGVVDDSQLPKDRFSAERLKGVDSTLKIQPAKLEDSAVYLCASSPSGEQFFGPGTRLTVL.